Shown below are 6 T cell receptor beta chains from a single sample sequenced in a study of shared clonotypes between healthy human individuals. Clones were read by immunoSEQ multiplex PCR, and TCRdb kept only the in-frame ones, dropping some. The top ten clones hold more than 1.5% of a sample with approximately 1.9 million clones, about 94% of them seen once. CD45RO negativity and positive selection for CCR7 defined naive CD8 cells, a population that excluded terminally differentiated effector memory CD45RA+ cells. Sequenced sample: naive CD8+ T cells from PBMCs. The receptors originated from a man between 18 and 35 years old in good health. Some clones in this sample may be carry-over from other donors' samples.

The V and J genes are TRBV11-2 and TRBJ1-1; 7 nucleotides match TRBD1. Trimming at V came to 4 bases and at J to 4 bases, leaving 12 bases not matched to a gene. This CDR3 region has 16 residues. CDR1 and CDR2 from the germline V gene are SGHAT and FQNNGV. The CDR3 protein is CASSWQPNRGSTEAFF. CDR3 sequence (DNA): TGTGCCAGCAGCTGGCAGCCGAACAGGGGAAGCACTGAAGCTTTCTTT.

This chain uses TRBV10-3 with TRBJ2-7; no definite D call. Trimming removed 10 bases from V and 5 bases from J, with 18 bases in between. The CDR3 sequence is 13 residues long. Germline CDR1 is ENHRY and CDR2 is SYGVKD. CDR3 sequence: CATSLAGSNEQYF. Here the CDR3 DNA reads TGTGCCACCAGCTTAGCAGGCTCGAACGAGCAGTACTTC.

The V gene is TRBV27, the J gene TRBJ2-5, with 8 nucleotides matching TRBD2. This CDR3 region has 13 residues. V shed 6 bases, J shed 4 bases, and the junction held 4 bases outside the gene matches. Germline assignment: CDR1 MNHEY and CDR2 SMNVEV (reference sequence). CDR3 in amino acids: CASRPGLVETQYF. CDR3 in DNA: TGTGCCAGCAGGCCGGGACTAGTAGAGACCCAGTACTTC.

This clone has just one count. V is TRBV4-3 and J is TRBJ2-1; D ambiguous. V lost 1 base and J lost 6, with 13 bases in between. Germline CDR1 and CDR2: LGHNA and YSLEER. This CDR3 comprises 15 residues. CDR3 coding DNA: TGCGCCAGCAGCCAAGGGGCGAGGACCCCCAATGAGCAGTTCTTC. Amino acid sequence: CASSQGARTPNEQFF.

This chain connects TRBV6-4 to TRBJ2-1; no reliable D call. The CDR3 runs 11 residues. With 4 bases removed from V and 10 bases from J, the gap between germline ends came to 8 bases. Germline values: CDR1 MRHNA, CDR2 SNTAGT. The CDR3 protein is CASSAGSEQFF. The CDR3 bases are TGTGCCAGCAGTGCGGGTTCGGAGCAGTTCTTC.

The chain links TRBV5-1 to TRBJ2-3; 8 bases agree with TRBD2. The CDR3 loop spans 17 amino acids. Germline loops: CDR1 SGHRS, CDR2 YFSETQ. With V trimmed by 5 bases and J by 4 bases, 15 bases remained unmatched. The CDR3 sequence: CASRERGKGSRPDTQYF. CDR3 coding DNA: TGCGCCAGCAGGGAGCGGGGGAAGGGATCGAGACCAGATACGCAGTATTTT.